This T cell receptor beta chain was observed in a study of breast tumors, draining lymph nodes, adjacent tissues. Study-level findings and limits: Tumor TCR diversity was below lymph nodes but above nontumor tissue. Tumor and nontumor repertoires were significantly more similar in luminal-like than in basal-like breast cancer.

The lymph nodes were axillary draining lymph nodes from breast cancer patients. MiXCR, run by TCRdb on the multiplex PCR reads, gives a single entry per CDR3 protein. The table has more than 200,000 distinct CDR3 sequences, around 32% seen once. A note on this clonotype: Its matching antigen is unknown.

Sequenced: axillary lymph node tissue. The sequence came from a female donor with breast cancer. Some clones in this sample may be carry-over from other donors' samples.

CDR3 region: CASSPGTNEKLFF. The CDR3 DNA sequence: TGTGCCAGCAGCCCTGGGACTAATGAAAAACTGTTTTTT. This chain joins TRBV7-9 and TRBJ1-4; D is unresolved. The CDR3 extends over 13 amino acids. In germline, CDR1 is SEHNR, CDR2 FQNEAQ (reference sequence). Trimming took off 5 bases at V and 2 bases at J, with 6 bases between the two ends.